This is a list of T cell receptor beta chains from one sample in a study of siplizumab effects on memory and regulatory T cells. Profiling relied on immunoSEQ multiplex PCR, and the TCRdb table lists in-frame clones only, not all of them. Counted here are some 120,000 clones, around 94% occurring once; the ten biggest clones make up around 1.7%. Sequencing was performed on non-Treg CD4+ T cells sorted from blood. The receptors stem from a human donor in good health. Each CDR3 is given with its conserved first and last residue. The D gene is left open where the match is weak. Clone size appears in some rows only: once, few, many, or a class for an expanded clone.

CDR3aa: CASSLIRGGNEQYF
CDR3nt: TGTGCCAGCAGCTTGATTAGGGGAGGGAACGAGCAGTACTTC
d_gene: TRBD2
v_gene: TRBV5-6
abundance: NA
j_gene: TRBJ2-7

CDR3aa: CASTSGQSYEQYF
CDR3nt: TGTGCCAGCACTTCGGGACAGTCCTACGAGCAGTACTTC
d_gene: TRBD1
v_gene: TRBV6-5
abundance: NA
j_gene: TRBJ2-7

CDR3aa: CASSLTPDTQYF
CDR3nt: TGTGCCAGCAGCTTAACTCCCGATACGCAGTATTTT
d_gene: NA
v_gene: TRBV11-2
abundance: NA
j_gene: TRBJ2-3

CDR3aa: CASSSVRGTQPQHF
CDR3nt: TGTGCCAGCAGCTCTGTCAGGGGAACCCAGCCCCAGCATTTT
d_gene: NA
v_gene: TRBV5-6
abundance: NA
j_gene: TRBJ1-5

CDR3aa: CASSLGTGGYEQYF
CDR3nt: TGTGCCAGCAGCTTGGGGACAGGGGGCTACGAGCAGTACTTC
d_gene: TRBD1
v_gene: TRBV5-4
abundance: NA
j_gene: TRBJ2-7

CDR3aa: CSVPTGGRTLQETQYF
CDR3nt: TGCAGCGTCCCCACTGGCGGGAGGACTCTCCAAGAGACCCAGTACTTC
d_gene: TRBD2
v_gene: TRBV29-1
abundance: NA
j_gene: TRBJ2-5

CDR3aa: CASSILTSSGRYNEQFF
CDR3nt: TGTGCCAGTAGTATTTTGACCTCTAGCGGGAGATACAATGAGCAGTTCTTC
d_gene: TRBD2
v_gene: TRBV19
abundance: NA
j_gene: TRBJ2-1

CDR3aa: CASSQDYQTSGYEQYF
CDR3nt: TGCGCCAGCAGCCAAGATTACCAGACTAGCGGCTACGAGCAGTACTTC
d_gene: TRBD2
v_gene: TRBV4-1
abundance: NA
j_gene: TRBJ2-7

CDR3aa: CASSSASGGGEPNTGELFF
CDR3nt: TGTGCCAGCAGTTCTGCCTCAGGGGGCGGGGAACCCAACACCGGGGAGCTGTTTTTT
d_gene: TRBD1
v_gene: TRBV27
abundance: NA
j_gene: TRBJ2-2

CDR3aa: CASSVGTSGRVRTDTQYF
CDR3nt: TGTGCCAGCAGCGTCGGGACTAGCGGGAGGGTTCGCACAGATACGCAGTATTTT
d_gene: TRBD2
v_gene: TRBV9
abundance: once
j_gene: TRBJ2-3

CDR3aa: CASSAGLAGETQYF
CDR3nt: TGTGCCAGCAGCGCGGGACTAGCGGGCGAGACCCAGTACTTC
d_gene: TRBD2
v_gene: TRBV7-7
abundance: NA
j_gene: TRBJ2-5

CDR3aa: CASSLLSGETGYTF
CDR3nt: TGTGCCAGCAGCTTACTCTCCGGGGAGACTGGCTACACCTTC
d_gene: NA
v_gene: TRBV7-6
abundance: NA
j_gene: TRBJ1-2

CDR3aa: CASSPVTVTGF
CDR3nt: TGTGCCAGCAGCCCAGTGACCGTCACAGGCTTC
d_gene: NA
v_gene: TRBV2
abundance: NA
j_gene: TRBJ1-2

CDR3aa: CARNKGAAYNEQFF
CDR3nt: TGTGCCAGGAACAAGGGGGCTGCCTACAATGAGCAGTTCTTC
d_gene: TRBD1
v_gene: TRBV2
abundance: NA
j_gene: TRBJ2-1

CDR3aa: CASRIRVGSDTQYF
CDR3nt: TGTGCCAGCAGGATACGAGTGGGTTCAGATACGCAGTATTTT
d_gene: NA
v_gene: TRBV7-6
abundance: NA
j_gene: TRBJ2-3

CDR3aa: CASSYDHANTGELFF
CDR3nt: TGTGCCAGCAGTTACGACCACGCGAACACCGGGGAGCTGTTTTTT
d_gene: NA
v_gene: TRBV6-6
abundance: NA
j_gene: TRBJ2-2

CDR3aa: CAISRDSPDTQYF
CDR3nt: TGTGCCATCAGTCGGGACAGTCCAGATACGCAGTATTTT
d_gene: TRBD1
v_gene: TRBV10-3
abundance: NA
j_gene: TRBJ2-3

CDR3aa: CASSAGRVQAAAREKLFF
CDR3nt: TGTGCCAGCAGCGCCGGCCGGGTACAGGCGGCGGCGCGAGAAAAACTGTTTTTT
d_gene: NA
v_gene: TRBV9
abundance: NA
j_gene: TRBJ1-4

CDR3aa: CSAGQGRGYGYTF
CDR3nt: TGCAGCGCCGGACAGGGACGGGGCTATGGCTACACCTTC
d_gene: TRBD1
v_gene: TRBV29-1
abundance: NA
j_gene: TRBJ1-2

CDR3aa: CASSPEGTGIFLAKNIQYF
CDR3nt: TGTGCCAGTAGTCCCGAAGGGACAGGGATTTTTCTAGCCAAAAACATTCAGTACTTC
d_gene: TRBD1
v_gene: TRBV19
abundance: NA
j_gene: TRBJ2-4

CDR3aa: CASSVVGGAMNTEAFF
CDR3nt: TGTGCCAGCAGCGTCGTAGGGGGAGCCATGAACACTGAAGCTTTCTTT
d_gene: NA
v_gene: TRBV7-8
abundance: NA
j_gene: TRBJ1-1

CDR3aa: CASSDRTNTEAFF
CDR3nt: TGTGCCAGCAGTGACAGGACGAACACTGAAGCTTTCTTT
d_gene: NA
v_gene: TRBV7-9
abundance: NA
j_gene: TRBJ1-1